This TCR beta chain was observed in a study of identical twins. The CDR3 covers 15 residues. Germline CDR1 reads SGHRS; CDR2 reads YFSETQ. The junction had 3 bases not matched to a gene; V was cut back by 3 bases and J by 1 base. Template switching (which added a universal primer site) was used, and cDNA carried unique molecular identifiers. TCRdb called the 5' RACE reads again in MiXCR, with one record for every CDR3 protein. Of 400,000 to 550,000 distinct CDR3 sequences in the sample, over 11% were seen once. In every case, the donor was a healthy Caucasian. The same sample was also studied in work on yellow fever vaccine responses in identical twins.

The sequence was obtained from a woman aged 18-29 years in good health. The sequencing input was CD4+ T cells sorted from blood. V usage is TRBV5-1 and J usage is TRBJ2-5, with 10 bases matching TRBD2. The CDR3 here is CASSWTSGGQETQYF. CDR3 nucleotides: TGCGCCAGCAGCTGGACTAGCGGAGGCCAAGAGACCCAGTACTTC. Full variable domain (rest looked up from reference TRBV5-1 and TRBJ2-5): KAGVTQTPRYLIKTRGQQVTLSCSPISGHRSVSWYQQTPGQGLQFLFEYFSETQRNKGNFPGRFSGRQFSNSRSEMNVSTLELGDSALYLCASSWTSGGQETQYFGPGTRLLVL.